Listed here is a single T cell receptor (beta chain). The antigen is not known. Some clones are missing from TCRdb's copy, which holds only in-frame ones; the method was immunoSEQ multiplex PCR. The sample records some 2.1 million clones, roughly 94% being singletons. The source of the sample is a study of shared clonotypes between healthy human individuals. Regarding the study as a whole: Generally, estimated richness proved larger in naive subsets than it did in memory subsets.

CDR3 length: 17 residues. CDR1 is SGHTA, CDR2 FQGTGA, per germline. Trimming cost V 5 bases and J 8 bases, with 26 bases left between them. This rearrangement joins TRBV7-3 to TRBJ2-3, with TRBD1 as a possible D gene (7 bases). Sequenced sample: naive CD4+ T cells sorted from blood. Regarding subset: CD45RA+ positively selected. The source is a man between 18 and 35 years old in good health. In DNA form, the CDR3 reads TGTGCCAGCAGCCCAGGCCCTGGGCAGGGGGGATCGGGTACGCAGTATTTT. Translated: CASSPGPGQGGSGTQYF.